The 32 T cell receptor beta chains below come from one sample, sequenced in a study of blood T cells in healthy people across ages. For the second PCR, which ran for about 7 to 11 cycles, a sample-barcoded 5' primer and a J-beta primer mix were used. TCRdb re-called the 5' RACE reads through MiXCR, storing one row per CDR3 protein. This table has 1.4 million to 1.5 million distinct CDR3 sequences, 42% appearing once. Material: blood. The receptors come from a woman between 18 and 29 years old in good health.

The V and J genes are TRBV9 and TRBJ2-3; D is unresolved. V lost 3 bases and J 3 bases, leaving 17 bases between the germline ends. The CDR3 consists of 16 residues. The germline gives CDR1 SGDLS, CDR2 YYNGEE. CDR3 protein: CASSARWSMATDTQYF. The CDR3, as DNA: TGTGCCAGCAGCGCTCGTTGGTCCATGGCAACAGATACGCAGTATTTT.

The chain carries TRBV28 and TRBJ1-2; 10 positions agree with TRBD1. The ends lost 4 bases at V and 5 bases at J; junction bases unmatched: 7. This CDR3 region has 15 residues. Germline loops: CDR1 MDHEN, CDR2 SYDVKM. The DNA of the CDR3 is TGTGCCAGCAGTTCCCGACAGGGGGCGAGGTATGGCTACACCTTC. This sequence encodes CASSSRQGARYGYTF.

This clonotype showed up just a few times. This rearrangement joins TRBV20-1 to TRBJ2-2, with 10 positions matching TRBD2. This CDR3 has 15 residues. Per germline, CDR1 DFQATT and CDR2 SNEGSKA (reference sequence). V dropped 3 bases and J dropped 0; count of bases not matched to a gene: 1. This CDR3 reads CSASSGGTNTGELFF. CDR3 in DNA: TGCAGTGCTAGTAGCGGGGGGACGAACACCGGGGAGCTGTTTTTT.

CDR3 in amino acids: CASSQADREKFF. CDR3 coding DNA: TGTGCCAGCAGCCAGGCCGACAGGGAGAAGTTCTTC. V usage is TRBV3-1 and J usage is TRBJ2-1; the match to TRBD1 covers 7 bases. V lost 3 bases to trimming and J lost 14 bases; unmatched junction nucleotides: 7. CDR3 size: 12 residues. Germline assignment: CDR1 LGHDT and CDR2 YNNKEL (reference sequence).

This clonotype occurred a few times. The rearrangement links TRBV7-2 to TRBJ2-7; D is unclear. CDR1 and CDR2 (germline): SGHTA, FQGNSA. The CDR3 extends over 15 amino acids. V dropped 5 bases and J dropped 6 bases, with 20 bases sitting between them. The CDR3 protein is CASSTLWPNGIEQYF. The CDR3 DNA follows: TGTGCCAGCAGCACCCTGTGGCCGAATGGCATCGAGCAGTACTTC.

V gene TRBV7-2 combines with J gene TRBJ1-6; D remains ambiguous. The CDR3 runs 14 residues. Germline values: CDR1 SGHTA, CDR2 FQGNSA. Trimming shortened V by 5 bases and J by 8 bases, and 13 bases separated the two germline ends. CDR3: CASSRSGLDSPLHF. DNA of the CDR3: TGTGCCAGCAGCCGGAGTGGGTTGGATTCACCCCTCCACTTT.

The chain combines TRBV20-1 with TRBJ1-1; D unclear. Germline V gene sequence: CDR1 DFQATT, CDR2 SNEGSKA (reference sequence). V shed 2 bases and J shed 4 bases, with 20 bases lying between them. This CDR3 has 16 residues. The CDR3 DNA follows: TGCAGTGCTAGATCAACCGGAGAGTCTAGAGTCACTGAAGCTTTCTTT. Translated: CSARSTGESRVTEAFF.

CDR3 loop: CASSPSGQTNTGELFF. The CDR3 DNA follows: TGTGCCAGCTCACCGTCGGGACAGACGAACACCGGGGAGCTGTTTTTT. The chain has TRBV18 and TRBJ2-2; 7 bases are a match to TRBD1. V shed 3 bases, J shed 0 bases, and the junction held 4 bases outside the gene matches. The CDR3 extends over 16 amino acids. Germline values: CDR1 KGHSH, CDR2 LQKENI.

V gene TRBV28 combines with J gene TRBJ2-1; 11 bases agree with TRBD2. The germline V gene encodes CDR1 MDHEN and CDR2 SYDVKM. J gave up 3 bases and V 4 bases, and 8 bases lay outside the gene matches. The CDR3 spans 17 residues. The CDR3 DNA reads TGTGCCAGCAGTTCTCAAACTAGCGGGGGAATCTACAATGAGCAGTTCTTC. Amino acid sequence: CASSSQTSGGIYNEQFF.

The gene calls are TRBV4-1 and TRBJ1-5, with D perhaps TRBD1 (5 bases). V lost 4 bases and J lost 5, with 15 bases in between. The germline CDR1 and CDR2 sequences are MGHRA and YSYEKL. The CDR3 is made up of 15 amino acids. CDR3 bases: TGCGCCAGCAGCCTGTCCGCGGGGCCCCATCAGCCCCAGCATTTT. Translated, it gives CASSLSAGPHQPQHF.

This clonotype was observed a handful of times. The J gene is TRBJ2-7, the V gene TRBV29-1, with D maybe TRBD2 (6 bases). The CDR3 spans 15 residues. CDR1 and CDR2 from the germline V gene are SQVTM and ANQGSEA. Deletions cut 6 bases from V and 2 bases from J, with 20 bases between. The CDR3: CSVGDSERPTYEQYF. The CDR3 nucleotides read TGCAGCGTGGGGGACTCCGAAAGACCGACCTACGAGCAGTACTTC.

This clonotype has just one count. The CDR3 does not end in the conserved phenylalanine or tryptophan, so this is likely a read error. The V and J genes are TRBV2 and TRBJ2-3, with TRBD1 matching 7 bases. CDR1 and CDR2 from the germline V gene are SNHLY and FYNNEI. The CDR3 is made up of 14 amino acids. The ends lost 8 bases at V and 2 bases at J; junction bases unmatched: 7. CDR3 in amino acids: CASSPGQTTDTQYL. As DNA, the CDR3 is TGTGCCAGCTCACCGGGACAGACCACAGATACGCAGTATTTG.

The chain couples TRBV28 to TRBJ2-7, with D perhaps assigned TRBD1 or TRBD2 (5 bases each). Trimming removed 3 bases at V and 3 bases at J, with 15 bases between. Germline V gene data show CDR1 as MDHEN and CDR2 as SYDVKM. The length of the CDR3 is 15 residues. In DNA, the CDR3 is TGTGCCAGCAGTTTCCTTGGGACGGACGACTACGAGCAGTACTTC. It translates to CASSFLGTDDYEQYF.

J is TRBJ2-7 and V is TRBV6-2 or TRBV6-3; 15 bases are shared with TRBD2. This CDR3 is 15 amino acids long. Germline trimming cut 2 bases from V and 7 bases from J; bases unmatched to any gene: 3. Germline loops: CDR1 MNHEY, CDR2 SVGEGT. CDR3 region: CASSYGTSGRQEQYF. The CDR3 DNA reads as TGTGCCAGCAGTTACGGGACTAGCGGGAGGCAAGAGCAGTACTTC.

The chain combines TRBV20-1 with TRBJ2-1, with TRBD1 matching over 10 bases. CDR1 and CDR2 from the germline V gene are DFQATT and SNEGSKA (reference sequence). The CDR3 has 16 residues. The V and J ends lost 1 base and 4 bases, in that order; junction bases with no gene match: 7. CDR3 amino acids: CSARGEGQGIYNEQFF. DNA of the CDR3: TGCAGTGCTAGAGGGGAGGGACAGGGGATTTACAATGAGCAGTTCTTC.

This clonotype has only a few counts. This sequence joins TRBV9 and TRBJ2-3; the D gene is possibly TRBD1 (5 bases). With 1 base removed from V and 3 bases from J, the gap between germline ends came to 9 bases. The CDR3 loop spans 14 amino acids. Germline CDR1 SGDLS, CDR2 YYNGEE. The CDR3 region has the DNA TGTGCCAGCAGCGTACTGGGGCAGACAGATACGCAGTATTTT. This encodes CASSVLGQTDTQYF. Full variable domain (outside the CDR3, taken from reference TRBV9 and TRBJ2-3): DSGVTQTPKHLITATGQRVTLRCSPRSGDLSVYWYQQSLDQGLQFLIQYYNGEERAKGNILERFSAQQFPDLHSELNLSSLELGDSALYFCASSVLGQTDTQYFGPGTRLTVL.

The rearrangement links TRBV5-1 to TRBJ1-1; possibly TRBD1 for D (6 bases). The germline V gene encodes CDR1 SGHRS and CDR2 YFSETQ. This CDR3 is 13 amino acids long. The ends were cut back, 4 bases at V and 5 bases at J, with 12 bases in the middle. CDR3 protein: CASSGGGETEAFF. The CDR3 DNA sequence: TGCGCCAGCAGCGGGGGGGGCGAGACTGAAGCTTTCTTT. The complete variable domain, with remaining parts taken from reference TRBV5-1 and TRBJ1-1, reads KAGVTQTPRYLIKTRGQQVTLSCSPISGHRSVSWYQQTPGQGLQFLFEYFSETQRNKGNFPGRFSGRQFSNSRSEMNVSTLELGDSALYLCASSGGGETEAFFGQGTRLTVV.

The chain combines TRBV2 with TRBJ2-7; no reliable D call. Trimming removed 8 bases at V and 1 base at J, with 6 bases between. CDR1 SNHLY and CDR2 FYNNEI come from the germline V gene. The CDR3 has 11 residues. CDR3 DNA sequence: TGTGCCAGCGAAGGGTCCTACGAGCAGTACTTC. This gives the protein CASEGSYEQYF. The variable domain in full, with the rest retrieved from reference TRBV2 and TRBJ2-7, is EPEVTQTPSHQVTQMGQEVILRCVPISNHLYFYWYRQILGQKVEFLVSFYNNEISEKSEIFDDQFSVERPDGSNFTLKIRSTKLEDSAMYFCASEGSYEQYFGPGTRLTVT.

This clonotype was seen a handful of times. The chain is built from TRBV27 and TRBJ2-1; D is undetermined. The CDR3 is 14 residues long. Germline V CDR1 and CDR2: MNHEY, SMNVEV (reference sequence). Trimming removed 2 bases at V and 6 bases at J, with 11 bases between. This CDR3 is CASSLTLIANEQFF. The DNA for the CDR3 is TGTGCCAGCAGTTTAACTCTGATAGCCAATGAGCAGTTCTTC.

The V gene is TRBV18, the J gene TRBJ2-3; no reliable D call. CDR1 and CDR2 from the germline V gene are KGHSH and LQKENI. Trimming stripped 6 bases from V and 5 bases from J, with 15 bases between. The CDR3 has 14 residues. This chain's CDR3 is CASSPSSPEDTQYF. For the CDR3, the DNA is TGTGCCAGCTCGCCCTCCAGTCCCGAAGATACGCAGTATTTT.

This clonotype has a handful of counts. CDR3 region: CASSQGPYGYTF. The CDR3 DNA reads TGTGCCAGCAGTCAGGGGCCCTATGGCTACACCTTC. The chain carries TRBV28 and TRBJ1-2, with TRBD1 as a possible D gene (6 bases). The V and J ends lost 5 bases and 4 bases respectively, with 8 bases between them. The germline V gene encodes CDR1 MDHEN and CDR2 SYDVKM. This CDR3 has 12 amino acids.

The chain links TRBV29-1 to TRBJ2-3; D might be TRBD2 (6 bases). CDR3 length: 13 residues. CDR1 and CDR2 (germline): SQVTM, ANQGSEA. V was shortened by 5 bases and J by 0 bases, with 9 bases between the two germline ends. CDR3 DNA: TGCAGCGTTAAGCGGGCGAGCACAGATACGCAGTATTTT. Translated, it gives CSVKRASTDTQYF.

The chain has TRBV29-1 and TRBJ2-7; D might be TRBD2 (6 bases). The CDR3 totals 13 residues. V gave up 7 bases and J gave up 0 bases, with 13 bases separating them. CDR1 is SQVTM, CDR2 ANQGSEA, per germline. CDR3 residues: CSASAGSSYEQYF. CDR3 in DNA: TGCAGCGCCTCCGCCGGGAGCTCCTACGAGCAGTACTTC.

This clonotype was seen more than once but under ten times. The rearrangement joins TRBV27 to TRBJ2-7; D unclear. The CDR3 spans 9 residues. The germline CDR1 and CDR2 sequences are MNHEY and SMNVEV (reference sequence). Trimming pared 8 bases from V and 7 bases from J, leaving 6 bases between. The CDR3 DNA reads as TGTGCCAGCGGTGAGGAGCAGTACTTC. Amino acid sequence: CASGEEQYF.

The chain uses TRBV5-1 and TRBJ1-1; a possible D gene is TRBD1 (5 bases). Germline V gene sequence: CDR1 SGHRS, CDR2 YFSETQ. The CDR3 covers 14 residues. V was pared by 4 bases and J by 5 bases, with 15 bases between. This chain's CDR3 is CASSRETVLTEAFF. In nucleotides, the CDR3 is TGCGCCAGCAGCAGAGAGACAGTCCTTACTGAAGCTTTCTTT.

The J gene is TRBJ2-7, the V gene TRBV5-1; TRBD1 matches at 8 bases. This CDR3 is built from 15 residues. Trimming removed 7 bases from V and 7 bases from J; junction bases left unmatched: 16. Germline assignment: CDR1 SGHRS and CDR2 YFSETQ. The CDR3 region has the DNA TGCGCCAGCCGCGGACAGGGAGCGGCAAACAGGGAGCAGTACTTC. The encoded protein is CASRGQGAANREQYF. Full variable domain (remainder filled in from reference TRBV5-1 and TRBJ2-7): KAGVTQTPRYLIKTRGQQVTLSCSPISGHRSVSWYQQTPGQGLQFLFEYFSETQRNKGNFPGRFSGRQFSNSRSEMNVSTLELGDSALYLCASRGQGAANREQYFGPGTRLTVT.

The sample holds a few counts of this clonotype. V is TRBV9 and J is TRBJ2-1; D call uncertain. This CDR3 has 14 residues. From germline, CDR1 is SGDLS and CDR2 YYNGEE. V was trimmed by 3 bases and J by 5 bases, leaving 12 bases between them. The CDR3 protein is CASSAPTDDNEQFF. The CDR3 DNA sequence: TGTGCCAGCAGCGCCCCGACGGACGACAATGAGCAGTTCTTC.

The chain links TRBV12-3 or TRBV12-4 to TRBJ1-3, with TRBD1 matching 7 bases. V dropped 7 bases and J dropped 9; count of bases not matched to a gene: 9. The CDR3 is 13 amino acids. The CDR3: CASTFTGAGTIYF. The CDR3 DNA sequence: TGTGCCAGCACCTTCACAGGGGCCGGCACCATATATTTT.

This clonotype has only a few counts. The CDR3 nucleotides read TGTGCCAGCAGCCAAGATAGGGGAGGTCCTTTCTACGAGCAGTACTTC. Amino acids: CASSQDRGGPFYEQYF. The chain employs TRBV3-1 and TRBJ2-7; a weak D match, TRBD2 (6 bases). CDR3 length: 16 amino acids. Trimming left V 0 bases short and J 3 bases short, with 15 bases between. From germline, CDR1 is LGHDT and CDR2 YNNKEL (reference sequence).

The V and J genes are TRBV20-1 and TRBJ2-6; D call uncertain. The CDR3 totals 13 residues. V lost 0 bases to trimming and J lost 3 bases, with 3 bases between them. In germline, CDR1 is DFQATT, CDR2 SNEGSKA (reference sequence). The CDR3 region is CSARDGGANVLTF. The CDR3 DNA sequence: TGCAGTGCTAGAGATGGTGGGGCCAACGTCCTGACTTTC.

In its sample, this clonotype was seen a few times. The rearrangement links TRBV4-1 to TRBJ2-7; D ambiguous. Germline loops: CDR1 MGHRA, CDR2 YSYEKL. V lost 0 bases, J lost 4 bases, and 13 bases lay in between. This CDR3 is built from 15 residues. The CDR3 DNA reads TGCGCCAGCAGCCAAGACTTCAACGGGTTTTACGAGCAGTACTTC. Protein product: CASSQDFNGFYEQYF.

This clonotype was seen a few times. The V gene is TRBV5-5, the J gene TRBJ2-1; a weak D match, TRBD2 (6 bases). The CDR3 extends over 14 amino acids. V was trimmed by 0 bases and J by 10 bases, leaving 14 bases between them. Looked up from germline, CDR1 is SGHKS and CDR2 is YYEKEE (reference sequence). CDR3 sequence (DNA): TGTGCCAGCAGCTTGGCCACGGGGACTGGGGAGCAGTTCTTC. It translates to CASSLATGTGEQFF.